The next 28 T cell receptor beta chains were all read from a single sample in a study of tumor-infiltrating lymphocytes in primary liver carcinoma. Each 20-30 mg portion of unsorted bulk tissue served as the source for co-extraction of RNA and DNA. With a constant-region primer, TCR beta cDNA was made from approximately 520 ng of total RNA. Three nested multiplex PCR rounds of slightly modified ARM-PCR generated TCR beta libraries. Both of the initial two PCR rounds ran for 10 cycles and employed TRBV1-TRBV30 forward primers alongside a C-beta reverse primer. Each CDR3 protein is one row after TCRdb ran MiXCR on the multiplex PCR reads. The table has tens of thousands of distinct CDR3 sequences, approximately 72% seen once; the top ten hold about two fifths. What was sequenced was liver tumor tissue from sampling region 1. Subset here: tumor region T1, superior pole. These receptor sequences come from a man aged 40-49 years with primary liver carcinoma and hepatitis B virus infection.

Points on this clonotype: This may stem from a read error, because a much larger clone lies one nucleotide away. In DNA, the CDR3 is TGTGCAAGTCGCCCCGGACGGTGGCAAAGCACAGATACGCAGCATTTT. Its protein is CASRPGRWQSTDTQHF. V gene TRBV12-2 combines with J gene TRBJ2-3; the table's D gene call, TRBD1, was not cross checked with the DNA. TRBJ1-5 matches the DNA end more closely, so the J call is doubtful. TRBV12-2 is listed as a pseudogene. This CDR3 spans 16 amino acids.

This clonotype was recorded a few times. The V call is TRBV10-3, the J call TRBJ2-1, with D tentatively TRBD2 (5 bases). This CDR3 contains 14 residues. V lost 7 bases, J lost 8 bases, and 18 bases lay in between. Per germline, CDR1 ENHRY and CDR2 SYGVKD. The CDR3 DNA follows: TGTGCCATCACGGCTAATGGGAGTTACCATGAGCAGTTCTTC. Amino acids: CAITANGSYHEQFF.

The chain combines TRBV9 with TRBJ2-7, with TRBD1 identical over 9 bases. This CDR3 has 14 residues. Looked up from germline, CDR1 is SGDLS and CDR2 is YYNGEE. Trimming took 4 bases from V and 3 from J; bases not matched to a gene: 5. CDR3 coding DNA: TGTGCCAGCAGCCCGGGACAGGGTTACTACGAGCAGTACTTC. Translation: CASSPGQGYYEQYF.

Of note for this clonotype: One junction end does not reproduce the germline sequence, and a read error may be involved. The rearrangement links TRBV20-1 to TRBJ2-1, with 8 nucleotides matching TRBD2. The CDR3 has 14 amino acids. Per germline, CDR1 DFQATT and CDR2 SNEGSKA (reference sequence). The chain's CDR3 is CSAVNGRGYNEQSF. The CDR3 DNA sequence: TGCAGTGCTGTTAACGGGAGGGGTTACAATGAGCAGTCCTTC.

About this clonotype itself: Here the CDR3 omits its conserved ending phenylalanine or tryptophan, so a read error is the likely source. The DNA is omitted, as the CDR3 cannot be located on it reliably, and the CDR3 follows TCRdb's listing. The J gene is TRBJ2-5, the V gene TRBV11-2; no DNA check was done on the table's D call, TRBD2. The CDR3 sequence runs 18 residues, both termini included. Germline V gene lookup returns CDR1 SGHAT and CDR2 FQNNGV. The CDR3 protein is CASSLARLALGKKETQCS.

This clonotype is judged medium-sized. The chain joins TRBV6-6 to TRBJ2-1; 7 bases are shared with TRBD2. The V and J ends lost 6 bases and 15 bases, in that order; junction bases with no gene match: 17. The CDR3 is 14 residues long. Germline loops: CDR1 MNHNY, CDR2 SVGAGI (reference sequence). CDR3 region: CASSKAGRAAGSFF. CDR3 nucleotide sequence: TGTGCCAGCAGCAAAGCGGGAAGGGCGGCGGGATCGTTCTTC.

By its share, this clonotype is medium-sized. The chain is built from TRBV4-1 and TRBJ2-1; possibly TRBD2 for D (5 bases). Per germline, CDR1 MGHRA and CDR2 YSYEKL. V was pared by 1 base and J by 0 bases, with 13 bases between. The CDR3 is 17 amino acids. This CDR3 is CASSQGLAESSYNEQFF. CDR3 DNA sequence: TGCGCCAGCAGCCAAGGGCTAGCTGAAAGCTCCTACAATGAGCAGTTCTTC.

A word on this clonotype: This likely comes from a read error, as the CDR3 has no conserved phenylalanine or tryptophan at its end. V usage is TRBV4-2 and J usage is TRBJ2-7; 14 bases line up with TRBD2. The CDR3 is made up of 18 amino acids. CDR1 and CDR2 (germline): LGHNA, YNFKEQ. With 6 bases clipped from V and 5 bases from J, the junction kept 15 bases outside the gene matches. CDR3 bases: TGTGCCAGCAGTGAAAAACCGGGACTAGCGGGAGTGCCACACGAGCAGTACTAC. Translating gives CASSEKPGLAGVPHEQYY.

This clonotype has a single count. Its ends do not fully match the called genes, so a read error is possible. The rearrangement uses TRBV4-2 and TRBJ2-3; 10 positions agree with TRBD2. This CDR3 spans 18 amino acids. The germline CDR1 and CDR2 sequences are LGHNA and YNFKEQ. Here the CDR3 DNA reads TGTGCGAGCAGCCAAGTGGCGTTTCTAGCGGGAGAGACAGATACGCAGTATTTT. Its translation is CASSQVAFLAGETDTQYF.

This clonotype turned up a few times. Relative to the germline gene, one junction end is altered; a read error may explain this. The V and J genes are TRBV28 and TRBJ2-5; D is unclear. The germline CDR1 and CDR2 sequences are MDHEN and SYDVKM. The CDR3 length is 12 residues. Here the CDR3 DNA reads TGTGCCAGCAGTTTAGAAGCTAGTGGGGTCGACTTC. Translating gives CASSLEASGVDF.

On this clonotype itself: This CDR3 is missing its conserved last phenylalanine or tryptophan, likely due to a read error. The chain is built from TRBV5-6 and TRBJ2-2; 10 positions agree with TRBD2. The germline gives CDR1 SGHDT, CDR2 YYEEEE. CDR3 size: 18 residues. CDR3 bases: TGTGCCAACAGCAAGGGGGGTCAACTAGCGGGGTTGACCGGGAAGCTGTTTTAT. This encodes CANSKGGQLAGLTGKLFY.

The V and J genes are TRBV29-1 and TRBJ2-3; 7 positions agree with TRBD1. The CDR3 sequence is 15 residues long. Per germline, CDR1 SQVTM and CDR2 ANQGSEA. V gave up 4 bases and J gave up 5 bases; unmatched junction bases: 12. This CDR3 is CSVAWVGGTGDTQYF. The CDR3, as DNA: TGCAGCGTTGCGTGGGTAGGGGGCACAGGAGATACGCAGTATTTT.

Regarding this clonotype: This sequence may be a read error, since a much larger clone differs from it by one base. Given the absence of the conserved phenylalanine or tryptophan at the CDR3 end, a read error is likely. The rearrangement links TRBV12-3 or TRBV12-4 to TRBJ2-1; 7 bases fit TRBD2. The CDR3 contains 14 residues. This CDR3 is CASSFRGGPNGQFL. Written as DNA, the CDR3 is TGCGCCAGCAGTTTTCGGGGAGGGCCCAATGGGCAGTTCCTC.

This clonotype has a handful of counts. A read error is possible here, since a much larger clone lies one base away. This chain joins TRBV5-1 and TRBJ1-5; 8 nucleotides agree with TRBD1. The CDR3 sequence is 17 residues long. In germline, CDR1 is SGHRS, CDR2 YFSETQ. The V segment lost 4 bases and the J segment 2 bases; nucleotides outside the gene matches: 11. CDR3 loop: CASSPGQDGLCNQPQHF. The CDR3 coding sequence is TGCGCCAGCAGCCCGGGACAGGATGGGTTGTGCAATCAGCCCCAGCATTTT. Together with reference TRBV5-1 and TRBJ1-5, the CDR3 gives the full variable domain: KAGVTQTPRYLIKTRGQQVTLSCSPISGHRSVSWYQQTPGQGLQFLFEYFSETQRNKGNFPGRFSGRQFSNSRSEMNVSTLELGDSALYLCASSPGQDGLCNQPQHFGDGTRLSIL.

In the case of this clonotype: A junction boundary mismatches the germline segment, possibly from a read error. The J gene is TRBJ2-1, the V gene TRBV5-5; D not certain. There are 15 residues in the CDR3. Germline CDR1 SGHKS, CDR2 YYEKEE (reference sequence). The CDR3: CASSPGYGPYNGQFF. CDR3 sequence (DNA): TGTGCCAGCAGCCCTGGATATGGTCCCTACAATGGGCAGTTCTTC.

On this clonotype: Relative to the germline gene, one junction end is altered; a read error may explain this. The chain uses TRBV11-2 and TRBJ1-1; D is perhaps TRBD1 (6 bases). There are 17 residues in the CDR3. Per the germline V gene, CDR1 is SGHAT and CDR2 is FQNNGV. The CDR3 reads CASNLMGTGKLVREALF. The CDR3 DNA is TGTGCCAGCAACTTAATGGGTACAGGGAAGTTAGTCCGTGAAGCTCTCTTC.

A word on this clonotype: Sequence at one end of the junction differs from germline and may be a read error. The genes are TRBV12-3 or TRBV12-4 and TRBJ1-2; 10 positions match TRBD1. The CDR3 has 15 residues. The CDR3: CANRLRQGANYDYTF. CDR3 bases: TGTGCCAACAGACTCAGACAGGGGGCAAACTATGACTACACCTTC.

With respect to this clonotype: At one boundary the junction diverges from the germline segment, which might be a read error. The chain recombines TRBV7-9 with TRBJ1-1; D gene unclear. Germline values: CDR1 SEHNR, CDR2 FQNEAQ (reference sequence). The CDR3 length is 13 residues. In DNA form, the CDR3 reads TGTGCCAGCAGCTCTCAGGTGAACACTGAAGCTTTCTTC. Amino acids: CASSSQVNTEAFF.

This clonotype was counted only a few times. This sequence joins TRBV11-2 and TRBJ2-1, with D possibly matching TRBD2 (6 bases). The germline gives CDR1 SGHAT, CDR2 FQNNGV. Trimming left V 2 bases short and J 15 bases short, with 20 bases between. CDR3 length equals 14 residues. CDR3 sequence (DNA): TGTGCCAGCAGCTTATACCGACTAGTTAGTAAGCGGTTCTTC. Amino acids: CASSLYRLVSKRFF.

On this clonotype: Germline and junction disagree at one end, which may indicate a read error. The chain recombines TRBV5-1 with TRBJ2-5, with 7 nucleotides matching TRBD2. This CDR3 has 16 amino acids. In germline, CDR1 is SGHRS, CDR2 YFSETQ. This chain's CDR3 is CAISLAGRGIHETQYF. CDR3 nucleotide sequence: TGCGCCATCAGCTTGGCCGGGCGGGGGATCCACGAGACCCAGTACTTC. Based on the CDR3 plus reference TRBV5-1 and TRBJ2-5, the full variable domain is KAGVTQTPRYLIKTRGQQVTLSCSPISGHRSVSWYQQTPGQGLQFLFEYFSETQRNKGNFPGRFSGRQFSNSRSEMNVSTLELGDSALYLCAISLAGRGIHETQYFGPGTRLLVL.

On this clonotype itself: Relative to the germline gene, one junction end is altered; a read error may explain this. The V gene is TRBV10-3, the J gene TRBJ1-5; D call uncertain. This CDR3 has 14 residues. CDR1 ENHRY and CDR2 SYGVKD come from the germline V gene. The CDR3 is CAISEYEGSQPQHF. The CDR3 DNA reads as TGTGCCATCAGTGAGTATGAGGGCAGTCAGCCCCAGCACTTT.

Comments on this clonotype: Sequence at one end of the junction differs from germline and may be a read error. The rearrangement uses TRBV6-5 and TRBJ1-4, with D unclear. The CDR3 spans 13 residues. CDR1 is MNHEY and CDR2 is SVGAGI in the germline V gene. CDR3 DNA sequence: TGTGTCAGCATTCTCACTAGGGCTGAAAAACTGTTTTTT. Its translation is CVSILTRAEKLFF.

Comment on this clonotype: Sequence at one end of the junction differs from germline and may be a read error. The V call is TRBV6-2 or TRBV6-3, the J call TRBJ1-1; D uncertain. Germline V gene data show CDR1 as MNHEY and CDR2 as SVGEGT. CDR3 size: 14 residues. The CDR3 sequence: CTSSHPKLNTEAFF. CDR3 bases: TGTACCAGCAGTCACCCAAAGCTGAACACTGAAGCTTTCTTT.

The rearrangement links TRBV4-1 to TRBJ1-3, with D uncertain. Germline assignment: CDR1 MGHRA and CDR2 YSYEKL. This CDR3 has 17 residues. V was cut by 1 base and J by 0 bases, with 13 bases left in between. This CDR3 is CASSQGRGKSSGNTIYF. The CDR3 coding sequence is TGCGCCAGCAGCCAAGGGCGTGGTAAGAGCTCTGGAAACACCATATATTTT.

The rearrangement uses TRBV6-6 and TRBJ2-2; D is unresolved. The CDR3 runs to 12 residues. Trimming took 9 bases from V and 5 from J, leaving 10 bases between them. The V gene's germline CDR1 is MNHNY and CDR2 SVGAGI (reference sequence). The CDR3 region has the DNA TGTGCCAGTAATAGGGCTACCGGGGAGCTGTTTTTT. This codes for CASNRATGELFF.

The chain uses TRBV6-5 and TRBJ2-6; possibly TRBD2 for D (5 bases). CDR1 MNHEY and CDR2 SVGAGI come from the germline V gene. Trimming took off 9 bases at V and 11 bases at J, with 17 bases between the two ends. This CDR3 region has 13 residues. CDR3 in DNA: TGTGCCAGTACCGAGTGGGGAGCCGACGTCCTGACTTTC. This sequence encodes CASTEWGADVLTF.

Note on this clonotype: The junction and the germline gene differ at one end; a read error may be behind it. This sequence joins TRBV10-3 and TRBJ1-5, with a tentative D call TRBD1 (6 bases). Germline V gene data show CDR1 as ENHRY and CDR2 as SYGVKD. This CDR3 is built from 14 residues. The CDR3 spells CAIGEYGGDEPQHF. CDR3 bases: TGTGCCATCGGTGAGTATGGGGGCGATGAGCCCCAGCATTTT.

This chain connects TRBV11-2 to TRBJ2-1, with TRBD2 matching 7 bases. This CDR3 has 19 amino acids. The germline V gene has CDR1 SGHAT and CDR2 FQNNGV. V gave up 0 bases and J gave up 4 bases; unmatched junction bases: 15. DNA of the CDR3: TGTGCCAGCAGCTTAGATATGGGATTCAGCGGGACCCTTTACAATGAGCAGTTCTTC. Translated: CASSLDMGFSGTLYNEQFF.